The rows below give T cell receptor beta chains drawn from one sample of a study of blood T cell repertoires in COVID-19. The data were produced by immunoSEQ multiplex PCR, yet TCRdb's version contains in-frame clones alone and is incomplete. This table has 100,000 to 150,000 clones, roughly 85% appearing once. Sequencing was performed on peripheral blood. These receptor sequences come from a woman older than 75 with COVID-19, enrolled during active disease. Both conserved end residues are part of each CDR3. The D gene is left open where the match is weak. The size field is filled for only some rows; it gives once, few, many or a size class.

>TRBV5-1|TRBJ2-1|.|.
CASSLEGEQFF
TGCGCCAGCAGCTTAGAAGGAGAACAGTTCTTC
>TRBV12-3/TRBV12-4|TRBJ2-3|.|.
CASRPSGTDTQYF
TGTGCCAGCAGACCGAGTGGCACAGATACGCAGTATTTT
>TRBV18|TRBJ1-2|TRBD1|.
CASSPSTGLYGYTF
TGTGCCAGCTCACCGTCGACAGGGCTCTATGGCTACACCTTC
>TRBV6-4|TRBJ2-2|TRBD1|.
CASRTTATGVGELFF
TGTGCCAGCAGGACGACCGCAACAGGGGTCGGGGAGCTGTTTTTT
>TRBV4-3|TRBJ2-4|TRBD2|.
CASSQESQGWGGDIQYF
TGCGCCAGCAGCCAAGAATCCCAGGGTTGGGGGGGAGACATTCAGTACTTC
>TRBV7-8|TRBJ1-1|.|.
CASSLGGGLGTEAFF
TGTGCCAGCAGCTTAGGGGGGGGGCTGGGCACTGAAGCTTTCTTT
>TRBV5-4|TRBJ1-4|.|few
CASSPGTPAEKLFF
TGTGCCAGCAGTCCAGGGACACCGGCAGAAAAACTGTTTTTT
>TRBV10-3|TRBJ1-1|.|.
CAISESTLNTEAFF
TGTGCCATCAGTGAGTCAACACTGAACACTGAAGCTTTCTTT
>TRBV7-3|TRBJ2-3|.|.
CASSRRTATDTQYF
TGTGCCAGCAGCCGTCGCACAGCCACAGATACGCAGTATTTT
>TRBV5-6|TRBJ2-2|.|.
CASSIGQGGTGELFF
TGTGCCAGCAGCATCGGACAGGGAGGGACCGGGGAGCTGTTTTTT
>TRBV24-1|TRBJ2-1|.|.
CATSDSIQGPSYNEQFF
TGTGCCACCAGTGACTCCATCCAGGGGCCCTCCTACAATGAGCAGTTCTTC
>TRBV9|TRBJ1-5|TRBD1|.
CASSSGGADQPQHF
TGTGCCAGCAGCTCAGGGGGCGCCGACCAGCCCCAGCATTTT
>TRBV2|TRBJ2-3|TRBD2|.
CASSEGYGTKNF
TGTGCCAGCAGTGAGGGTTACGGGACTAAGAATTTT
>TRBV6-2/TRBV6-3|TRBJ1-1|.|.
CASSHMNTEAFF
TGTGCCAGCAGTCACATGAACACTGAAGCTTTCTTT